Below are 24 T cell receptor beta chains sequenced from a single sample in a study of blood T cell repertoires in COVID-19. Sequencing was performed with immunoSEQ multiplex PCR; in TCRdb, only in-frame clones are kept and a portion is missing. The sample contains about 110,000 clones, approximately 90% of which appear only once. Source material: peripheral blood. These receptors were collected from a human donor in a cohort sampled during active COVID-19.

This chain joins TRBV19 and TRBJ1-2; the match to TRBD1 covers 7 bases. The CDR3 extends over 16 amino acids. CDR1 and CDR2 (germline): LNHDA, SQIVND (reference sequence). Trimming cost V 1 base and J 1 base; bases outside gene matches: 6. The DNA for the CDR3 is TGTGCCAGTAGTATAGCAGCGACAGGGCTTAACTATGGCTACACCTTC. Amino acid sequence: CASSIAATGLNYGYTF.

There are a few counts of this clone. V usage is TRBV11-3 and J usage is TRBJ1-2, with 8 bases identical to TRBD1. Germline V gene data show CDR1 as SGHNT and CDR2 as YENEEA. The CDR3 is 17 residues long. The J segment lost 5 bases and the V segment lost 0 bases, leaving 11 bases of the junction unmatched. The CDR3 protein is CASSLEDRGPLPYGYTF. Here the CDR3 DNA reads TGTGCCAGCAGCTTAGAAGACAGGGGCCCTCTACCTTATGGCTACACCTTC.

The sample holds a few counts of this clone. J is TRBJ2-7 and V is TRBV6-2 or TRBV6-3; possibly TRBD1 for D (5 bases). The CDR3 sequence is 17 residues long. Germline V gene lookup returns CDR1 MNHEY and CDR2 SVGEGT. V shed 2 bases and J shed 2 bases, with 19 bases lying between them. The CDR3 region is CASSYGLPRQRPYEQYF. CDR3 sequence (DNA): TGTGCCAGCAGTTACGGGTTACCGAGACAGCGACCCTACGAGCAGTACTTC.

The rearrangement joins TRBV5-5 to TRBJ2-7; 7 bases are shared with TRBD1. Germline V lookup: CDR1 SGHKS, CDR2 YYEKEE (reference sequence). Germline trimming cut 3 bases from V and 2 bases from J; bases unmatched to any gene: 5. CDR3 length equals 14 residues. The CDR3 bases are TGTGCCAGCAGCTGGACGACAGGGACCTACGAGCAGTACTTC. Protein sequence: CASSWTTGTYEQYF.

The chain carries TRBV10-3 and TRBJ2-1, with D tentatively TRBD2 (7 bases). V gave up 4 bases and J gave up 2 bases, with 15 bases separating them. CDR3 size: 16 residues. The germline V gene has CDR1 ENHRY and CDR2 SYGVKD. Here the CDR3 reads CAISVRGGGAYNEQFF. CDR3 DNA sequence: TGTGCCATCAGTGTTCGGGGAGGGGGGGCCTACAATGAGCAGTTCTTC.

This clone has just one count. The chain combines TRBV15 with TRBJ2-7, with 7 bases matching TRBD2. V lost 4 bases to trimming and J lost 8 bases; unmatched junction nucleotides: 17. Germline lookup yields CDR1 LNHNV and CDR2 YYDKDF (reference sequence). This CDR3 spans 16 amino acids. The DNA for the CDR3 is TGTGCCACCAGCATTCTACGGGAGGAAAGGGCTATCAAGCAGTACTTC. Translated, it gives CATSILREERAIKQYF.

The J gene is TRBJ1-1, the V gene TRBV3-1 (or the pseudogene TRBV3-2); 8 bases are a match to TRBD1. After removal of 3 bases from V and 5 bases from J, the junction contained 5 bases not matched to a gene. This CDR3 region has 14 residues. Germline V CDR1 and CDR2: LGHDT, YNNKEL (reference sequence). The CDR3 DNA is TGTGCCAGCAGCCACAGGAGGGACAGGACTGAAGCTTTCTTT. This sequence encodes CASSHRRDRTEAFF.

The chain employs TRBV21-1 and TRBJ2-7; TRBD1, the table's D call, lacks a check against the DNA. TRBV21-1 is a pseudogene. CDR3 length equals 14 residues. The CDR3 spells CASSIGQWAYEQYF. CDR3 nucleotides: TGTGCCAGCAGCATAGGACAGTGGGCCTACGAGCAGTACTTC.

This clone was seen more than once but under ten times. The chain is built from TRBV5-4 and TRBJ1-2; 10 bases agree with TRBD1. The CDR3 spans 15 residues. Germline V gives CDR1 SGHNT, CDR2 YYREEE (reference sequence). The V segment lost 0 bases and the J segment 8 bases; nucleotides outside the gene matches: 7. The CDR3 bases are TGTGCCAGCAGCTTGGCCGGGACAGGGGCGTCGGGCTACACCTTC. Translated, it gives CASSLAGTGASGYTF.

The genes are TRBV5-6 and TRBJ1-1, with a weak D call TRBD1 (6 bases). V was cut by 0 bases and J by 8 bases, with 8 bases left in between. Germline CDR1 SGHDT, CDR2 YYEEEE. This CDR3 region has 12 residues. The CDR3: CASSLGTVEAFF. The CDR3 coding sequence is TGTGCCAGCAGCTTGGGGACAGTCGAAGCTTTCTTT.

This chain joins TRBV4-2 and TRBJ2-5; 11 positions agree with TRBD2. Trimming removed 3 bases from V and 1 base from J; junction bases left unmatched: 4. Looked up from germline, CDR1 is LGHNA and CDR2 is YNFKEQ. The CDR3 contains 16 residues. This chain's CDR3 is CASSQVAGGTQETQYF. CDR3 nucleotides: TGTGCCAGCAGCCAGGTAGCGGGGGGGACCCAAGAGACCCAGTACTTC.

This clone was seen a single time. The chain joins TRBV12-3 or TRBV12-4 to TRBJ2-3; no reliable D call. V was cut by 4 bases and J by 4 bases, with 6 bases left in between. The CDR3 totals 12 residues. This chain's CDR3 is CASSSVADTQYF. The CDR3 bases are TGTGCCAGCAGTTCCGTAGCAGATACGCAGTATTTT.

The V and J genes are TRBV18 and TRBJ1-1; tentatively, D is TRBD1 (6 bases). V lost 2 bases, J lost 4 bases, and 17 bases lay in between. The CDR3 consists of 16 residues. The germline V gene has CDR1 KGHSH and CDR2 LQKENI. The CDR3 bases are TGTGCCAGCTCACCAAGGGCAGGGGATTTTGGCACTGAAGCTTTCTTT. It codes for CASSPRAGDFGTEAFF.

This chain connects TRBV5-4 to TRBJ2-3, with 9 bases identical to TRBD1. Germline V gene lookup returns CDR1 SGHNT and CDR2 YYREEE (reference sequence). V was clipped by 4 bases and J by 0 bases; unmatched bases: 6. The CDR3 totals 16 residues. CDR3 in amino acids: CASSGGTGSSTDTQYF. In DNA, the CDR3 is TGTGCCAGCAGCGGAGGGACAGGGTCTAGCACAGATACGCAGTATTTT.

The chain carries TRBV18 and TRBJ2-6, with 7 bases that match TRBD2. V gave up 6 bases and J gave up 1 base; unmatched junction bases: 6. The CDR3 runs 16 residues. The germline gives CDR1 KGHSH, CDR2 LQKENI. The CDR3 sequence is CASSGGSLSGANVLTF. The CDR3 DNA sequence: TGTGCCAGCTCCGGGGGGTCTCTTTCTGGGGCCAACGTCCTGACTTTC. Looking up the rest from reference TRBV18 and TRBJ2-6 gives the full variable domain: NAGVMQNPRHLVRRRGQEARLRCSPMKGHSHVYWYRQLPEEGLKFMVYLQKENIIDESGMPKERFSAEFPKEGPSILRIQQVVRGDSAAYFCASSGGSLSGANVLTFGAGSRLTVL.

The chain uses TRBV27 and TRBJ1-3, with D perhaps matching TRBD1 (5 bases). V lost 5 bases, J lost 8 bases, and 22 bases lay in between. The germline gives CDR1 MNHEY, CDR2 SMNVEV (reference sequence). CDR3 length: 16 amino acids. The CDR3 protein is CASSPLPRDGGDTIYF. The CDR3 DNA follows: TGTGCCAGCAGTCCCCTGCCCCGGGACGGGGGAGACACCATATATTTT.

The CDR3 spells CASSFQGPVPLHF. The CDR3 nucleotides are TGTGCCAGCAGTTTCCAGGGGCCCGTACCCCTCCACTTT. The rearrangement links TRBV6-5 to TRBJ1-6, with TRBD1 as a possible D gene (6 bases). The germline gives CDR1 MNHEY, CDR2 SVGAGI. With 4 bases removed from V and 12 bases from J, the gap between germline ends came to 13 bases. The CDR3 is 13 residues long.

V usage is TRBV7-3 and J usage is TRBJ2-7, with 8 bases aligning to TRBD1. The CDR3 runs to 14 residues. Germline CDR1 reads SGHTA; CDR2 reads FQGTGA. V lost 2 bases, J lost 4 bases, and 4 bases stayed unmatched. The DNA of the CDR3 is TGTGCCAGCAGCTTAGACAGGGGTCCGTACGAGCAGTACTTC. Translation: CASSLDRGPYEQYF.

The chain links TRBV14 to TRBJ2-7, with TRBD1 matching over 12 bases. The germline CDR1 and CDR2 sequences are SGHDN and FVKESK. This CDR3 spans 14 amino acids. Trimming removed 3 bases from V and 6 bases from J; junction bases left unmatched: 3. CDR3 amino acids: CASSQGQGASEQYF. The CDR3 DNA reads as TGTGCCAGCAGCCAGGGACAGGGGGCGAGCGAGCAGTACTTC.

A remark on this clone: This specimen includes other DNA sequences encoding the same CDR3. The chain is built from TRBV7-2 and TRBJ1-5; TRBD1 is a possible D gene (6 bases). CDR1 is SGHTA, CDR2 FQGNSA, per germline. CDR3 size: 13 residues. Trimming took 5 bases from V and 6 from J, leaving 11 bases between them. The CDR3 DNA follows: TGTGCCAGCAGCCTACAGGGCGGTCAGCCCCAGCATTTT. It encodes CASSLQGGQPQHF.

The chain employs TRBV28 and TRBJ2-3; 8 positions agree with TRBD2. With 5 bases clipped from V and 3 bases from J, the junction kept 10 bases outside the gene matches. The CDR3 is 16 residues long. Germline CDR1 reads MDHEN; CDR2 reads SYDVKM. CDR3 sequence: CASSPNAGGRTDTQYF. Here the CDR3 DNA reads TGTGCCAGCAGTCCCAACGCGGGGGGTCGGACAGATACGCAGTATTTT.

The chain couples TRBV5-1 to TRBJ2-1; 7 bases align to TRBD1. V lost 1 base, J lost 9 bases, and 7 bases stayed unmatched. The CDR3 is 14 amino acids. From germline, CDR1 is SGHRS and CDR2 YFSETQ. CDR3 sequence reads: CASSLSRQGVEQFF. The CDR3 DNA reads TGCGCCAGCAGCTTGTCGCGACAGGGTGTTGAGCAGTTCTTC.

The chain carries TRBV6-9 and TRBJ2-7; TRBD2 aligns across 15 bases. This CDR3 has 17 amino acids. The ends lost 3 bases at V and 1 base at J; junction bases unmatched: 4. Germline V CDR1 and CDR2: MNHGY, SVAAGI. CDR3 region: CASSYGLAGGFSYEQYF. The CDR3 region has the DNA TGTGCCAGCAGTTACGGACTAGCGGGGGGGTTTTCCTACGAGCAGTACTTC.

V and J are TRBV5-6 and TRBJ1-1; perhaps TRBD1 as D (5 bases). The CDR3 consists of 15 residues. Between the trimmed V and J ends, which lost 2 bases and 0 bases, there was a span of 11 bases. Germline V gene sequence: CDR1 SGHDT, CDR2 YYEEEE. The CDR3, as DNA: TGTGCCAGCAGCTTTGGGGCCGCGATGAACACTGAAGCTTTCTTT. The encoded protein is CASSFGAAMNTEAFF.